This T cell receptor (beta chain) was sequenced for a study of post-analysis software for immune sequencing data. Background on the study: Multiple sclerosis in the patients followed relapsing-remitting, secondary progressive and progressive-relapsing courses. Study-wide points: Multiple sclerosis was associated with a significant reduction in normalized Chao1 diversity relative to controls. Samples sharing a preparation batch grouped tightly together when assessed by F measure.

Prepared libraries of TCR beta cDNA carried unique molecular identifiers. Each batch of 1 to 10 million T cells produced some 500,000 cDNA molecules. TCRdb reprocessed the PCR reads with MiXCR, giving one entry per CDR3 protein. The sample shows about 400,000 distinct CDR3 sequences, 30% to 45% of them seen only once. The sample holds a few counts of this clonotype. Its specificity is unknown. The clonotype comes from a girl under 18 with multiple sclerosis. Sequenced input: blood.

CDR3 sequence (DNA): TGCGCCAGCAGCCAAGATGGACAGTCGGGTCAGCCCCAGCATTTT. It specifies CASSQDGQSGQPQHF. This chain joins TRBV4-3 and TRBJ1-5; D is perhaps TRBD1 (6 bases). Trimming removed 0 bases at V and 6 bases at J, with 12 bases between. This CDR3 region has 15 residues. Per the germline V gene, CDR1 is LGHNA and CDR2 is YSLEER.